The 25 T cell receptor beta chains in this list originate from one sample, sequenced in a study of blood T cell repertoires in COVID-19. Assay used: immunoSEQ multiplex PCR; TCRdb lists only in-frame clones, some missing. Among some 250,000 clones, approximately 83% were seen once, and the ten largest hold 2.5% to 3.5%. Material: peripheral blood. All receptors come from a woman aged 30 to 39 who had recovered from COVID-19.

The J gene is TRBJ1-1, the V gene TRBV5-1; no definite D call. Deletions cut 0 bases from V and 5 bases from J, with 8 bases between. Germline V gene data show CDR1 as SGHRS and CDR2 as YFSETQ. CDR3 length equals 13 residues. The CDR3: CASSLGIGTEAFF. The CDR3 DNA reads as TGCGCCAGCAGCTTGGGGATCGGGACTGAAGCTTTCTTT.

The chain recombines TRBV20-1 with TRBJ1-6; 8 positions match TRBD1. CDR3 size: 14 residues. Germline V gene lookup returns CDR1 DFQATT and CDR2 SNEGSKA (reference sequence). V lost 3 bases, J lost 7 bases, and 5 bases stayed unmatched. CDR3 in amino acids: CSASGGTGNSPLHF. The CDR3 region has the DNA TGCAGTGCTAGTGGTGGGACAGGCAATTCACCCCTCCACTTT.

CDR3 bases: TGTGCCAGCAGCTTAGGTTCCACCCAAGCGGGGGGGCTTTACGAGCAGTACTTC. Its translation: CASSLGSTQAGGLYEQYF. The rearrangement uses TRBV13 and TRBJ2-7; TRBD2 matches at 10 bases. V shed 0 bases and J 4 bases; nucleotides not matched to a gene: 12. This CDR3 comprises 18 residues. Germline CDR1 reads PRHDT; CDR2 reads FYEKMQ (reference sequence).

The rearrangement uses TRBV7-9 and TRBJ1-5; tentatively, D is TRBD1 (6 bases). Germline V gene sequence: CDR1 SEHNR, CDR2 FQNEAQ (reference sequence). CDR3 length equals 15 residues. The V end was cut by 1 base, the J end by 2 bases, with 9 bases between. In nucleotides, the CDR3 is TGTGCCAGCAGCTTAGACAGGGTTGGCAATCAGCCCCAGCATTTT. This gives the protein CASSLDRVGNQPQHF.

This clone was detected only a few times. The chain joins TRBV2 to TRBJ1-2, with a weak D call TRBD1 (6 bases). The V end lost 6 bases, the J end lost 4 bases, and 12 bases lay between the germline ends. CDR1 is SNHLY and CDR2 is FYNNEI in the germline V gene. This CDR3 has 13 residues. DNA of the CDR3: TGTGCCAGCAGCAAGGACAGCCCCTATGGCTACACCTTC. It specifies CASSKDSPYGYTF.

This chain uses TRBV5-4 with TRBJ1-1, with a possible D match to TRBD1 (5 bases). Germline CDR1 is SGHNT and CDR2 is YYREEE (reference sequence). The V and J ends lost 5 bases and 0 bases respectively, with 14 bases between them. The CDR3 runs 15 residues. The CDR3: CASSSPGKLNTEAFF. CDR3 bases: TGTGCCAGCAGTTCCCCAGGGAAACTGAACACTGAAGCTTTCTTT.

This rearrangement joins TRBV9 to TRBJ2-5; 8 positions match TRBD1. This CDR3 is 15 amino acids long. The V gene's germline CDR1 is SGDLS and CDR2 YYNGEE. With 6 bases clipped from V and 1 base from J, the junction kept 8 bases outside the gene matches. The CDR3 spells CASTPDGTGQETQYF. Here the CDR3 DNA reads TGTGCCAGCACACCTGACGGGACAGGCCAAGAGACCCAGTACTTC.

The chain has TRBV7-2 and TRBJ1-2; tentative D call: TRBD1 (5 bases). The CDR3 loop spans 13 amino acids. Germline V gives CDR1 SGHTA, CDR2 FQGNSA. Trimming pared 1 base from V and 7 bases from J, leaving 10 bases between. For the CDR3, the DNA is TGTGCCAGCAGCTTAGGGGGCCGGTTTGGCTACACCTTC. This codes for CASSLGGRFGYTF.

The J gene is TRBJ2-7, the V gene TRBV6-6; 7 nucleotides match TRBD2. The germline gives CDR1 MNHNY, CDR2 SVGAGI (reference sequence). This CDR3 is built from 14 residues. V shed 0 bases, J shed 4 bases, and the junction held 3 bases outside the gene matches. As DNA, the CDR3 is TGTGCCAGCAGTTACTCGGAGGGAGGGTACGAGCAGTACTTC. Protein: CASSYSEGGYEQYF.

The chain carries TRBV2 and TRBJ2-3; no clear D. The V end was cut by 3 bases, the J end by 5 bases, with 6 bases between. Germline lookup yields CDR1 SNHLY and CDR2 FYNNEI. CDR3 length: 12 amino acids. CDR3 residues: CASSDPGDTQYF. CDR3 coding DNA: TGTGCCAGCAGTGATCCCGGAGATACGCAGTATTTT.

The chain's CDR3 is CASSKPRDDYTEAFF. Here the CDR3 DNA reads TGTGCCAGCAGCAAACCCAGGGATGACTACACTGAAGCTTTCTTT. The chain couples TRBV21-1 to TRBJ1-1; the listed D gene, TRBD1, was not tested against the DNA. TRBV21-1 is reported as a pseudogene. CDR3 length equals 15 residues.

The chain employs TRBV10-3 and TRBJ2-7, with D possibly TRBD1 on 6 matching bases. CDR3 length: 15 amino acids. The ends were cut back, 3 bases at V and 2 bases at J, with 14 bases in the middle. Germline V gene sequence: CDR1 ENHRY, CDR2 SYGVKD. The CDR3: CAISDRDNLAYEQYF. The CDR3 nucleotides read TGTGCCATCAGTGACCGGGACAATCTAGCCTACGAGCAGTACTTC.

V and J are TRBV6-1 and TRBJ2-3, with D possibly matching TRBD1 (6 bases). The V gene's germline CDR1 is MNHNS and CDR2 SASEGT. V dropped 3 bases and J dropped 6 bases, with 13 bases sitting between them. The CDR3 totals 14 residues. As DNA, the CDR3 is TGTGCCAGCAGTGATGGGACAATTTTGGATACGCAGTATTTT. It specifies CASSDGTILDTQYF.

In DNA, the CDR3 is TGTGCCAGTAGTATCGGACAGAACTATAATTCACCCCTCCACTTT. Translated, it gives CASSIGQNYNSPLHF. The chain has TRBV19 and TRBJ1-6, with D maybe TRBD1 (6 bases). This CDR3 spans 15 amino acids. Trimming took off 3 bases at V and 3 bases at J, with 9 bases between the two ends. Germline V gene data show CDR1 as LNHDA and CDR2 as SQIVND (reference sequence).

This chain connects TRBV2 to TRBJ2-1; maybe TRBD2 (5 bases). The CDR3 sequence is 17 residues long. CDR1 is SNHLY, CDR2 FYNNEI, per germline. V was shortened by 3 bases and J by 6 bases, with 21 bases between the two germline ends. The CDR3 DNA sequence: TGTGCCAGCAGTGAGGAGGAACCCGGTTTGGGCTTCAATGAGCAGTTCTTC. Amino acids: CASSEEEPGLGFNEQFF.

The V call is TRBV27, the J call TRBJ2-7; 9 bases agree with TRBD1. The trim removed 5 bases at V and 4 bases at J, leaving 9 bases unmatched. Germline V gene lookup returns CDR1 MNHEY and CDR2 SMNVEV (reference sequence). The CDR3 contains 15 residues. The CDR3 loop reads CASSPLTGGAYEQYF. As DNA, the CDR3 is TGTGCCAGCAGTCCTTTAACAGGGGGCGCATACGAGCAGTACTTC.

The chain recombines TRBV11-1 with TRBJ2-5, with a weak D call TRBD2 (6 bases). Trimming stripped 5 bases from V and 3 bases from J, with 13 bases between. The CDR3 spans 14 residues. Germline V CDR1 and CDR2: SGHAT, FQDESV (reference sequence). CDR3 bases: TGTGCCAGCAGCCCTTGGGGGGAAGAAGAGACCCAGTACTTC. Residues: CASSPWGEEETQYF.

The genes are TRBV12-3 or TRBV12-4 and TRBJ2-2; 8 positions match TRBD1. The CDR3 contains 13 residues. V trimming: 6 bases; J trimming: 6 bases; junction bases outside the gene matches: 3. The CDR3 coding sequence is TGTGCCAGCAGCGACAGGGGAGCCGGGGAGCTGTTTTTT. It encodes CASSDRGAGELFF.

The chain joins TRBV7-9 to TRBJ2-7; no definite D call. Germline V lookup: CDR1 SEHNR, CDR2 FQNEAQ (reference sequence). CDR3 length: 13 residues. V was trimmed by 5 bases and J by 1 base, leaving 9 bases between them. CDR3 amino acids: CASSLDMSYEQYF. The CDR3 DNA follows: TGTGCCAGCAGCCTTGACATGTCCTACGAGCAGTACTTC. Variable domain in full (rest from reference TRBV7-9 and TRBJ2-7): DTGVSQNPRHKITKRGQNVTFRCDPISEHNRLYWYRQTLGQGPEFLTYFQNEAQLEKSRLLSDRFSAERPKGSFSTLEIQRTEQGDSAMYLCASSLDMSYEQYFGPGTRLTVT.

The J gene is TRBJ2-3, the V gene TRBV24-1, with TRBD1 identical over 8 bases. The V gene's germline CDR1 is KGHDR and CDR2 SFDVKD. The J segment lost 0 bases and the V segment lost 3 bases, leaving 7 bases of the junction unmatched. The CDR3 loop spans 17 amino acids. CDR3 bases: TGTGCCACCAGTGATGCCGGACAGGGAGCTAGCACAGATACGCAGTATTTT. It translates to CATSDAGQGASTDTQYF.

V gene TRBV5-1 combines with J gene TRBJ2-3, with TRBD2 identical over 7 bases. The J segment lost 0 bases and the V segment lost 6 bases, leaving 7 bases of the junction unmatched. Per the germline V gene, CDR1 is SGHRS and CDR2 is YFSETQ. The CDR3 has 15 residues. As DNA, the CDR3 is TGCGCCAGCACCCTGGGGGGGATTAGCACAGATACGCAGTATTTT. Its translation: CASTLGGISTDTQYF.

The V and J genes are TRBV12-3 or TRBV12-4 and TRBJ1-2; D not resolved. V lost 3 bases to trimming and J lost 4 bases, with 9 bases between them. The CDR3 is 13 amino acids. In DNA form, the CDR3 reads TGTGCCAGCAGTTTCGAGCAAAGCTATGGCTACACCTTC. This codes for CASSFEQSYGYTF.

The sample holds one count of this clone. The chain is built from TRBV2 and TRBJ1-6, with 7 bases aligning to TRBD1. Germline CDR1 SNHLY, CDR2 FYNNEI. J gave up 6 bases and V 3 bases, and 2 bases lay outside the gene matches. The CDR3 is 14 residues long. CDR3 loop: CASSDGTANSPLHF. In nucleotides, the CDR3 is TGTGCCAGCAGTGACGGGACAGCTAATTCACCCCTCCACTTT.

This clone was seen just once. The chain links TRBV7-2 to TRBJ2-5, with D maybe TRBD1 (7 bases). This CDR3 region has 19 residues. V was shortened by 5 bases and J by 3 bases, with 28 bases between the two germline ends. The germline gives CDR1 SGHTA, CDR2 FQGNSA. The CDR3 is CASSLMYPTQGGREETQYF. DNA of the CDR3: TGTGCCAGCAGCCTAATGTATCCGACTCAGGGGGGACGGGAAGAGACCCAGTACTTC.

The table lists this clone with a count of one. CDR3 sequence: CASSTWAGRAEAFF. CDR3 coding DNA: TGTGCCAGCAGTACGTGGGCGGGACGGGCTGAAGCTTTCTTT. V gene TRBV5-6 combines with J gene TRBJ1-1, with D perhaps TRBD1 (5 bases). Trimming took 5 bases from V and 6 from J, leaving 17 bases between them. The CDR3 is 14 amino acids. Germline V CDR1 and CDR2: SGHDT, YYEEEE.